This record covers a single T cell receptor (beta chain). What antigen it recognizes has not been identified. Base qualities are not recorded, but no much larger clone differs from it by a single base. This entry comes from a study of tumor-infiltrating lymphocytes in localized non-small cell lung cancer (dated by TCRdb to 2020 to 2023). About the study as a whole: The cohort included patients whose samples were collected after neoadjuvant chemotherapy, as well as both smokers and never-smokers and several histologies. From each patient came resected tumor tissue plus uninvolved lung tissue from that same patient, and the uninvolved lung tissue was described as non-adjacent to the tumor. TCR sequencing was one of several integrated assays, alongside flow cytometry, multiplex immunofluorescence, RNA-seq, exome sequencing and proteomics, applied to the same patients. The overall ICON cohort was composed of 150 or so surgical patients with localized non-small cell lung cancer whose tumors were resected. The paired tumor versus uninvolved lung comparison of immunoSEQ T-cell fraction included 55 patients.

TCR sequencing with the immunoSEQ assay provided the T-cell fraction in tumor and uninvolved lung tissue. Processing in the source paper ran as follows. For survival analysis, patients were divided into high (upper tertile) and low (lower two tertiles) T-cell fraction groups, which were compared by log-rank test. A signed-rank test was used to check for differences in T-cell fraction between paired tumor and uninvolved lung. Drawn from immuneACCESS, this table holds only the in-frame rearrangements with V and J called that TCRdb kept. Clones are partly lost; checked studies trace under half to an unresolved V gene and leave the rest unexplained. V, J and clone size reflect that table, while D and trimming were determined from the DNA. The table for this sample lists 15,000 to 20,000 clones; 70% to 85% of them were counted only once. The ten largest clonotypes hold over 5% of the sample. ICON enrollment began in the first half of 2016, and the last patient was enrolled in the second half of 2018. In a subcohort of about 76 patients, fresh tumor and matched uninvolved tissue were collected for in-depth immune analyses, with TCR sequencing among those analyses. DNA isolated from bulk tissue, without cell sorting, was used for TCR sequencing.

The germline V gene gives CDR1 as ENHRY and CDR2 as SYGVKD. From its cysteine to its phenylalanine, the CDR3 spans 14 amino acids. This entry keeps only the CDR3 DNA: 42 bases, framed from base 1. The V end gives up 10 bases and the J end 3 bases, leaving 8 bases in the junction not matched to a gene. General findings and caveats noted by the study authors: Because different pieces of the same tissue were used for different assays, technical variation could not be separated from intratumor heterogeneity. Tumor T-cell fraction from TCR sequencing was not associated with recurrence-free survival (p = 0.61). The TCR-derived T-cell fraction showed no difference between the flow cytometry-defined immunotypes IM1 (good prognosis) and IM2 (poor prognosis). Because assay coverage varied across patients depending on available tissue quantity, TCR sequencing was performed for only a subset of the cohort. Higher T cell infiltration in tumors than in uninvolved lung tissue was supported by TCRbeta sequencing, consistent with immunofluorescence CD3 counts.

The specimen sequenced was lung tumor tissue. The clonotype originates from a human donor with non-small cell lung cancer. The rearranged segments are TRBV10-3 and TRBJ2-1; 8 bases in the junction line up with TRBD2. The CDR3 region: CATRGAEGYNEQFF. The DNA reads TGTGCCACGCGGGGGGCGGAAGGCTACAATGAGCAGTTCTTC.